The clone carrying this T cell receptor (beta chain) was observed a handful of times. The time point denotes: patch test 1, 2 weeks after DPC sensitization. Specified treatment: therapeutic diphenylcyclopropenone sensitization with weekly scalp DPC. The data were taken from a study of human T cells and chemical hapten exposure. Per the germline V gene, CDR1 is MGHRA and CDR2 is YSYEKL. The CDR3 is 14 residues long. Trimming pared 1 base from V and 6 bases from J, leaving 10 bases between. TCRdb passed the RACE reads through MiXCR, listing each CDR3 protein once. Among approximately 100,000 distinct CDR3 sequences listed, approximately 10% were seen once.

This specimen was whole blood, taken in connection with sensitization to the hapten diphenylcyclopropenone (DPC). This chain connects TRBV4-1 to TRBJ1-5; D is uncertain. This receptor was identified in a woman in her forties with alopecia areata. Some clones in this sample may be carry-over from other donors' samples. The CDR3 reads CASSQASGSQPQHF. The DNA for the CDR3 is TGCGCCAGCAGCCAAGCTTCTGGAAGTCAGCCCCAGCATTTT.